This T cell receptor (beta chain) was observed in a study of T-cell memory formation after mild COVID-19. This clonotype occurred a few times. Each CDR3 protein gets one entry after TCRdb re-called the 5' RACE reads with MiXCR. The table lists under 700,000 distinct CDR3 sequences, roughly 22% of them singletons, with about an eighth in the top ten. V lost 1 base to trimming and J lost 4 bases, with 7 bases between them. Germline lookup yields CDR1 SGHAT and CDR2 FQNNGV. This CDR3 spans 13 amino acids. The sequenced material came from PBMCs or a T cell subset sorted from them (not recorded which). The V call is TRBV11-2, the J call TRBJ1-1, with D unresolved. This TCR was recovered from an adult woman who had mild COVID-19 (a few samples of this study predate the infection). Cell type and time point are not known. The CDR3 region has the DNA TGTGCCAGCAGCTTAGTAGAGACCACTGAAGCTTTCTTT. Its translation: CASSLVETTEAFF.